One sample yielded the 2 T cell receptor beta chains listed below, sequenced in a study of cytomegalovirus exposure and HLA in healthy donors. PCR involved 60 Vbeta and 13 Jbeta primers. Sequencing used immunoSEQ multiplex PCR; TCRdb keeps in-frame clones, though not all of them. The profile shows 150,000 to 200,000 clones, around 68% of them singletons. What was sequenced was PBMCs. The receptor set was obtained from a woman aged 40 to 55 in good health and CMV-seropositive.

This chain joins TRBV28 and TRBJ2-5, with 11 bases fitting TRBD1. The CDR3 is 14 residues long. The J segment lost 8 bases and the V segment lost 6 bases, leaving 8 bases of the junction unmatched. Germline CDR1 and CDR2: MDHEN and SYDVKM. Written as DNA, the CDR3 is TGTGCCAGCAGCTCGGGACAGGGGGTAGATACCCAGTACTTC. Protein sequence: CASSSGQGVDTQYF.

The rearrangement joins TRBV5-4 to TRBJ1-6; 8 bases match TRBD1. The CDR3 length is 14 residues. J gave up 8 bases and V 4 bases, and 5 bases lay outside the gene matches. Germline V gene data show CDR1 as SGHNT and CDR2 as YYREEE (reference sequence). The CDR3 is CASSSGQGDSPLHF. The CDR3 DNA is TGTGCCAGCAGCAGTGGACAGGGCGATTCACCCCTCCACTTT.